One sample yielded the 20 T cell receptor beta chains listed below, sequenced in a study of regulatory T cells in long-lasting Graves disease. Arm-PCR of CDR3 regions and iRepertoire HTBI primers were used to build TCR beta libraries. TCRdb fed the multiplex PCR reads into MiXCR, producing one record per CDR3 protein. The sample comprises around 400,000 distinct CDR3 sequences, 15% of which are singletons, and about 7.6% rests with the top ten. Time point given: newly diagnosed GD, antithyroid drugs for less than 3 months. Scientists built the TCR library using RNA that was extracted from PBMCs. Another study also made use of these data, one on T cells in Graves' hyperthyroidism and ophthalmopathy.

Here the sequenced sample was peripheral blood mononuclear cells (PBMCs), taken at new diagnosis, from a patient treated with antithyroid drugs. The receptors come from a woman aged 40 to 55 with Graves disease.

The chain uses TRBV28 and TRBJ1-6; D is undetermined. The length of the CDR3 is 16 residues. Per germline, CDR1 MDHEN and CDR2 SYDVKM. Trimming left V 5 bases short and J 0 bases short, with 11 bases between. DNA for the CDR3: TGTGCCAGCAGTCCGTGGTTGAGCTCCTATAATTCACCCCTCCACTTT. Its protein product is CASSPWLSSYNSPLHF.

CDR3 DNA sequence: TGTGCCAGCTCAGCTAACAATCAGCCCCAGCATTTT. It codes for CASSANNQPQHF. The chain carries TRBV18 and TRBJ1-5; D is unresolved. The CDR3 is made up of 12 amino acids. V was pared by 5 bases and J by 3 bases, with 5 bases between. Germline CDR1 KGHSH, CDR2 LQKENI.

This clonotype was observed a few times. The CDR3 DNA reads TGTGCCAGTAGTATAGGACCGGGGAGGAACACTGAAGCTTTCTTT. Residues: CASSIGPGRNTEAFF. This chain uses TRBV19 with TRBJ1-1; D remains ambiguous. The V gene lost 1 base and the J gene lost 1 base, with 10 bases spanning the gap. Germline V gives CDR1 LNHDA, CDR2 SQIVND (reference sequence). This CDR3 has 15 amino acids.

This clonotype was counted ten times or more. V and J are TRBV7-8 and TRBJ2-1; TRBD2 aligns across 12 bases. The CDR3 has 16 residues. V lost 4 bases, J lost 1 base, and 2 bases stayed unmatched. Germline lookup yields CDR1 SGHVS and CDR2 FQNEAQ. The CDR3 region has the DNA TGTGCCAGCAGCTCGACTAGCGGGAGATCCTACAATGAGCAGTTCTTC. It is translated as CASSSTSGRSYNEQFF.

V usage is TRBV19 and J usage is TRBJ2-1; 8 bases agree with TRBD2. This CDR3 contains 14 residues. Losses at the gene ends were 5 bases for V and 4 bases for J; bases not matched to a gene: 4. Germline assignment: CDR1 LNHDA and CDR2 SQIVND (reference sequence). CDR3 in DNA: TGTGCCAGTAGTTTTAGCGGGGAATACAATGAGCAGTTCTTC. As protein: CASSFSGEYNEQFF.

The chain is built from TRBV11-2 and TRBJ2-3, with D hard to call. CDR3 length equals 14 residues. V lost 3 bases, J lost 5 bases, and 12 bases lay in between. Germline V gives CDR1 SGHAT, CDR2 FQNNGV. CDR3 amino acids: CASSLSDLGDTQYF. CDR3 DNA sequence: TGTGCCAGCAGCTTGTCAGATCTCGGAGATACGCAGTATTTT.

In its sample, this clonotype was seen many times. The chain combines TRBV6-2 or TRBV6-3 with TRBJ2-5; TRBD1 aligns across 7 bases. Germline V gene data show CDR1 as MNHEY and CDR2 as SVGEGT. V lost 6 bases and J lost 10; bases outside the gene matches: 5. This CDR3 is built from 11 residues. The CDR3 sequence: CASSSDRSQYF. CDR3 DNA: TGTGCCAGCAGCTCGGACAGGAGCCAGTACTTC.

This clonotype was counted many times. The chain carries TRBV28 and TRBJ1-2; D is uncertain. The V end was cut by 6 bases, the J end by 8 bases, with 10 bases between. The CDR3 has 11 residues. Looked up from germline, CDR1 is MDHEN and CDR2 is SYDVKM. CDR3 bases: TGTGCCAGCAGCCCCCAGGAGGGCTACACCTTC. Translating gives CASSPQEGYTF.

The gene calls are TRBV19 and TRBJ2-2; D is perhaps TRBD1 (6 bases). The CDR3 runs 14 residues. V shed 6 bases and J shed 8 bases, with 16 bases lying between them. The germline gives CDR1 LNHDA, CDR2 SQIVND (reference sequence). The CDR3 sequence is CASRIQGLGGELFF. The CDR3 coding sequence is TGTGCCAGTAGGATTCAGGGGCTCGGAGGGGAGCTGTTTTTT.

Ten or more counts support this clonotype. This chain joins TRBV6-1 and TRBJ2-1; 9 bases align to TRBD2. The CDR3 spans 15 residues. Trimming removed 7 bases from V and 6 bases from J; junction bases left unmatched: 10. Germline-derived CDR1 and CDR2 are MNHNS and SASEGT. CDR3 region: CASTRPGTSSNEQFF. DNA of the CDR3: TGTGCCAGCACCCGTCCCGGGACTAGCTCCAATGAGCAGTTCTTC.

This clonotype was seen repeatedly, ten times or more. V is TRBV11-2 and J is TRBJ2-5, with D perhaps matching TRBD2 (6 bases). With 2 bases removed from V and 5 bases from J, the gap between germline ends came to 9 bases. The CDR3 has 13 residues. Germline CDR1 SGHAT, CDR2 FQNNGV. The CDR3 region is CASSLLAAETQYF. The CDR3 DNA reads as TGTGCCAGCAGCTTATTAGCGGCTGAGACCCAGTACTTC.

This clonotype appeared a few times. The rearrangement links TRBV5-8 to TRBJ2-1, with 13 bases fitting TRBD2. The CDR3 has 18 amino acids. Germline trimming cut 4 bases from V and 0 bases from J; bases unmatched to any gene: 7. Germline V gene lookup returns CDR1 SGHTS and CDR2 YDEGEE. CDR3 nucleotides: TGTGCCAGCAGCCTGACTAGCGGGAGGTTCAGCTCCTACAATGAGCAGTTCTTC. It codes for CASSLTSGRFSSYNEQFF.

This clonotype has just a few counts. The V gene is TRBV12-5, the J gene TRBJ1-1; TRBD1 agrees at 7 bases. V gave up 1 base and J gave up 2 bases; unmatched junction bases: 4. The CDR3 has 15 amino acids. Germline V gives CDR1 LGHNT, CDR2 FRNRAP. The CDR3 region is CASGLGYRGNTEAFF. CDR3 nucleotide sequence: TGTGCTAGTGGTTTGGGCTACAGGGGAAACACTGAAGCTTTCTTT.

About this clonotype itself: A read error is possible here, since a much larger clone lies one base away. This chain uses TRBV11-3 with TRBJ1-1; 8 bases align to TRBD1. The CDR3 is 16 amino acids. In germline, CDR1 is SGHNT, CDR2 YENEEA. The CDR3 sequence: CASSSGQGFMNTETFF. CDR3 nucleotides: TGTGCCAGCAGCTCTGGACAGGGATTCATGAACACTGAAACTTTCTTT.

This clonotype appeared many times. CDR3 sequence: CASSLVGQGESEAFF. The CDR3, as DNA: TGTGCCAGCAGTTTAGTCGGACAGGGAGAAAGTGAAGCTTTCTTT. This chain links TRBV12-3 or TRBV12-4 with TRBJ1-1, with 8 positions matching TRBD1. J was trimmed by 7 bases and V by 1 base; bases with no gene match: 8. This CDR3 contains 15 residues.

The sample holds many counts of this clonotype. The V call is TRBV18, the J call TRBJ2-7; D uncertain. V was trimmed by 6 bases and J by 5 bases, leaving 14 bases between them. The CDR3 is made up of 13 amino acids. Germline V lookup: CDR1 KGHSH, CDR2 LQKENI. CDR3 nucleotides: TGTGCCAGCTCGCCGCCAGCTAGTAACGAGCAGTACTTC. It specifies CASSPPASNEQYF.

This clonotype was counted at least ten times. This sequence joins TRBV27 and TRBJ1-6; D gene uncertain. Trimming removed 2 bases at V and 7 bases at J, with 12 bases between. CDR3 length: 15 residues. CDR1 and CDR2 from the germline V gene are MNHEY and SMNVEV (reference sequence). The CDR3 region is CASSLAGFGNSPLHF. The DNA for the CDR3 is TGTGCCAGCAGTTTAGCGGGTTTCGGCAATTCACCCCTCCACTTT.

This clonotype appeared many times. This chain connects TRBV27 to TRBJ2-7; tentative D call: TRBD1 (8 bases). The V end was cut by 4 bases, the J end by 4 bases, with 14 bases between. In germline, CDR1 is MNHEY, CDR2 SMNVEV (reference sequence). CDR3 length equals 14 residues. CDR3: CASSSYRGGYEQYF. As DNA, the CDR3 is TGTGCCAGCAGTTCATACAGGGGGGGATACGAGCAGTACTTC.

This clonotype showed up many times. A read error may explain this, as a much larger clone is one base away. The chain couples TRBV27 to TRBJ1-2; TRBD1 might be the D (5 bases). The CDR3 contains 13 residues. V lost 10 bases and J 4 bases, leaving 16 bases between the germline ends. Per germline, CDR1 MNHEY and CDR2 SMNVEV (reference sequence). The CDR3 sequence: CANSPTDTYGYTF. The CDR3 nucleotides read TGTGCCAACAGCCCGACAGATACCTATGGCTACACCTTC.

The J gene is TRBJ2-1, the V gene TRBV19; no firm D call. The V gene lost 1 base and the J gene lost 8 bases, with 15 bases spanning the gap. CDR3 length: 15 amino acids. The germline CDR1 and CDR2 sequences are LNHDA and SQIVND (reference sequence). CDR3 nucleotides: TGTGCCAGTAGTATAGCAGCGCTTGCCTCGGATGAGCAGTTCTTC. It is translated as CASSIAALASDEQFF.